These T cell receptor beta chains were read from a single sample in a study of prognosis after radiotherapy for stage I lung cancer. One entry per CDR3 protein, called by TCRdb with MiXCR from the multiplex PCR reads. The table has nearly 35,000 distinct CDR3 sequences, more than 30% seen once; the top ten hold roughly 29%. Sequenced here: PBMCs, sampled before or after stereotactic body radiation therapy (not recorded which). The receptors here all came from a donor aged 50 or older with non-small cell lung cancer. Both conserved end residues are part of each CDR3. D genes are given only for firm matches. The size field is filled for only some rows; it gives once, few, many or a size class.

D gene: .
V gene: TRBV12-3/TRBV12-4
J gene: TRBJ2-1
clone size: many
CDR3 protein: CASSLHKTGGKDDEQFF
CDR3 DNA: TGTGCCAGCAGTTTACATAAGACCGGGGGAAAGGACGATGAGCAGTTCTTC

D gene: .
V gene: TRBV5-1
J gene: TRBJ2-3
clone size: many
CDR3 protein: CASSLGGRVSTDTQYF
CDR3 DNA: TGCGCCAGCAGCTTAGGCGGCAGGGTCAGCACAGATACGCAGTATTTT

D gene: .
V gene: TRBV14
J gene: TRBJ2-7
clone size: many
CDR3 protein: CASSLGGSLYEQYF
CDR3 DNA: TGTGCCAGCAGCCTAGGCGGGTCCTTGTACGAGCAGTACTTC

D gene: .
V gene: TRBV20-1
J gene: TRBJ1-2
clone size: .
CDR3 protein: CNLDPNYGYTF
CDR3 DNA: TGCAATTTGGACCCTAACTATGGCTATACCTTC

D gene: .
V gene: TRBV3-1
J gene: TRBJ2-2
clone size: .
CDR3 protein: CASSPLGWNTGELFF
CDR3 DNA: TGTGCCAGCAGCCCTCTAGGTTGGAACACCGGGGAGCTGTTTTTT

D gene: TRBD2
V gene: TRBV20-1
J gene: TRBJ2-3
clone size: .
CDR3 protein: CSAPPGGQDTQYF
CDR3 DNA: TGCAGTGCTCCACCGGGGGGGCAGGATACGCAGTATTTT

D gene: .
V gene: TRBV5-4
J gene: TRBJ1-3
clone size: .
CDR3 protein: CASISGTEQFSGNTIYF
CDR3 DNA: TGTGCCAGCATCTCGGGGACCGAGCAGTTTTCTGGAAACACCATATATTTT

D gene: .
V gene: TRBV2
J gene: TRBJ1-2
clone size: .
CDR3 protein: CASRRGLQVYGYTF
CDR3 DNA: TGTGCCAGCAGGAGGGGACTTCAAGTCTATGGCTACACCTTC

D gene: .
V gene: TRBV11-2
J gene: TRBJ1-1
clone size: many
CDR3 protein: CASSPHTGGAEAFF
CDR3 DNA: TGTGCCAGCAGCCCCCACACAGGAGGAGCTGAAGCTTTCTTT

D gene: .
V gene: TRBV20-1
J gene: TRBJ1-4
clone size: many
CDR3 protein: CSARGGGTNEKLFF
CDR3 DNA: TGCAGTGCTAGAGGGGGGGGGACTAATGAAAAACTGTTTTTT

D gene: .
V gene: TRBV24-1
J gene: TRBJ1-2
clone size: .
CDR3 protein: CATSERDGTSGSYGYTF
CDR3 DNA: TGTGCCACCAGTGAGCGGGACGGTACCTCGGGGTCTTATGGCTACACCTTC

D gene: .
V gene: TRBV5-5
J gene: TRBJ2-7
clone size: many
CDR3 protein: CASSFGTGPYEQYF
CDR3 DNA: TGTGCCAGCAGCTTCGGTACAGGGCCCTACGAGCAGTACTTC